These T cell receptor beta chains were read from a single sample in a study of cytomegalovirus exposure and HLA in healthy donors. Profiled with immunoSEQ multiplex PCR; TCRdb holds only in-frame clones, not every one. The sample holds over 120,000 clones, around 80% seen once. Specimen: PBMCs. Every receptor here comes from a female donor in good health and CMV-seronegative. Each CDR3 is given with its conserved first and last residue. D genes are given only for firm matches. Clone sizes are given selectively: once, few, many, or a class where the clone is expanded.

>TRBV5-6|-|-|TRBJ2-1
TGTGCCAGCAGCTTGGACGGGGGAGAGCAGTTCTTC
CASSLDGGEQFF
>TRBV9|-|-|TRBJ2-1
TGTGCCAGCAGCCTCAAGCGACAGACATTCTCCTACAATGAGCAGTTCTTC
CASSLKRQTFSYNEQFF
>TRBV7-6|TRBD2|once|TRBJ2-1
TGTGCCAGCAGCTTAGCCTGGCTAGCGGGCAAAAAGAATGAGCAGTTCTTC
CASSLAWLAGKKNEQFF
>TRBV10-3|-|-|TRBJ1-5
TGTGCCATCAGTGAAGACGGGGATGCGCAGCCCCAGCATTTT
CAISEDGDAQPQHF
>TRBV19|TRBD1|-|TRBJ2-3
TGTGCCAGTAGCTCGGACAGGCGAGATACGCAGTATTTT
CASSSDRRDTQYF
>TRBV5-6|TRBD1|few|TRBJ2-7
TGTGCCAGCAGCCGGAAAGGACAGGCCGAATCCTACGAGCAGTACTTC
CASSRKGQAESYEQYF
>TRBV19|TRBD2|-|TRBJ2-1
TGTGCCAGTAGAACATATGAGACTAGCGGGGGGCCGAATGAGCAGTTCTTC
CASRTYETSGGPNEQFF
>TRBV7-2|TRBD1|-|TRBJ1-4
TGTGCCAGCAGCTTTATTTCTCTACCGGGACAGCAGAATGAAAAACTGTTTTTT
CASSFISLPGQQNEKLFF
>TRBV5-4|-|-|TRBJ1-1
TGTGCCAGCGGAGGATGGGGGACATTGAACACTGAAGCTTTCTTT
CASGGWGTLNTEAFF
>TRBV6-1|-|-|TRBJ1-6
TGTGCCAGTAGCGAGAGCTCCTATAATTCACCCCTCCACTTT
CASSESSYNSPLHF
>TRBV7-2|-|once|TRBJ1-2
TGTGCCAGCAGCTTTACTACGACAGGACCCTATGGCTACACCTTC
CASSFTTTGPYGYTF
>TRBV4-3|-|-|TRBJ2-1
TGCGCCAGCAGCCAAGATTACGGGGAATCACAGTTCTTC
CASSQDYGESQFF
>TRBV27|TRBD2|-|TRBJ2-3
TGTGCCAGCAACCTAGCGGGGTTCGGGAATACGCAGTATTTT
CASNLAGFGNTQYF
>TRBV9|TRBD2|-|TRBJ2-2
TGTGCCAGCAGCTTCGGGACTAGCGGGAGTGCCGGGGAGCTGTTTTTT
CASSFGTSGSAGELFF